Here is one TCR beta chain with its context. This specimen belongs to a study of T cells in Graves' hyperthyroidism and ophthalmopathy. CDR1 and CDR2 (germline): SGHRS, YFSETQ. V was clipped by 0 bases and J by 6 bases, with 10 bases between them. This CDR3 has 14 amino acids. What was amplified from RNA transcripts were TCR beta CDR3 regions. TCR CDR3 regions were first amplified by RT-PCR with HTBI primers. Using its own MiXCR run on the multiplex PCR reads, TCRdb lists one record per CDR3 protein. The data contain around 490,000 distinct CDR3 sequences, 20% of them seen just once; the ten biggest clones take up around 50%.

Material: blood. The sequence was collected from a man in his forties or fifties with Graves' ophthalmopathy. The chain recombines TRBV5-1 with TRBJ1-5, with D perhaps TRBD1 (5 bases). The CDR3 region has the DNA TGCGCCAGCAGCTTGGTTTGGGGGAGTCAGCCCCAGCATTTT. Translating it yields CASSLVWGSQPQHF. Full variable domain (rest looked up from reference TRBV5-1 and TRBJ1-5): KAGVTQTPRYLIKTRGQQVTLSCSPISGHRSVSWYQQTPGQGLQFLFEYFSETQRNKGNFPGRFSGRQFSNSRSEMNVSTLELGDSALYLCASSLVWGSQPQHFGDGTRLSIL.